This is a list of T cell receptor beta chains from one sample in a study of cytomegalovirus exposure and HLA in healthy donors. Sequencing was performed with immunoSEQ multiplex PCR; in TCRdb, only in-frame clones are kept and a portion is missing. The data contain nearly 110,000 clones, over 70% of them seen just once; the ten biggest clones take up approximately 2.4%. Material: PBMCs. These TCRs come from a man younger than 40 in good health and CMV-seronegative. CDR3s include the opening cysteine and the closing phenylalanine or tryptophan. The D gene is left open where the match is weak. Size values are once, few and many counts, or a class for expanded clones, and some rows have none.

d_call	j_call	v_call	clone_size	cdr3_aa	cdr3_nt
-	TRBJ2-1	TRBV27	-	CASSLGRAYNEQFF	TGTGCCAGCAGTTTAGGGCGGGCCTACAATGAGCAGTTCTTC
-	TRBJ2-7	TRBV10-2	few	CASRPGTSYEQYF	TGCGCCAGCAGACCCGGGACAAGCTACGAGCAGTACTTC
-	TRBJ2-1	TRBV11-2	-	CASSPRTGNEQFF	TGTGCCAGCAGCCCCCGGACTGGAAATGAGCAGTTCTTC
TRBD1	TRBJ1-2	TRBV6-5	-	CAGRRTGKKPYGYTF	TGTGCCGGCCGGCGGACAGGGAAAAAACCCTATGGCTACACCTTC
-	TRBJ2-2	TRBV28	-	CASRDPGQNTGELFF	TGTGCCAGCAGGGACCCGGGACAGAACACCGGGGAGCTGTTTTTT
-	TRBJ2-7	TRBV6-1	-	CASSIDVRSYEQYF	TGTGCCAGCAGTATCGACGTCAGGTCCTACGAGCAGTACTTC
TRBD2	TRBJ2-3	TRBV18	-	CASSPAGGVTDTQYF	TGTGCCAGCTCACCAGCCGGGGGGGTAACAGATACGCAGTATTTT
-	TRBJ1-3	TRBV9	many	CASSVPGAGNTIYF	TGTGCCAGCAGCGTTCCAGGGGCTGGAAACACCATATATTTT
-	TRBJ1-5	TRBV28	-	CASSLRTWQPQHF	TGTGCCAGCAGCTTGCGGACATGGCAGCCCCAGCATTTT
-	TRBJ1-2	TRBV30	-	CAWSVPRDGYTF	TGTGCCTGGAGTGTCCCCAGGGATGGCTACACCTTC
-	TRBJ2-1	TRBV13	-	CASSLGAGAGEQFF	TGTGCCAGCAGCTTAGGCGCAGGGGCCGGTGAGCAGTTCTTC
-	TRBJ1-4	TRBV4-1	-	CASSTRQPTNEKLFF	TGCGCCAGCAGCACCCGACAGCCAACTAATGAAAAACTGTTTTTT
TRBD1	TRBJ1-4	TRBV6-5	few	CASNMAGGGEKLFF	TGTGCCAGCAATATGGCAGGGGGAGGTGAAAAACTGTTTTTT
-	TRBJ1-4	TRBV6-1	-	CASSEVPGHDNEKLFF	TGTGCCAGCAGTGAAGTTCCAGGGCATGATAATGAAAAACTGTTTTTT
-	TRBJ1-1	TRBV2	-	CASSQQGLNTEAFF	TGTGCCAGCAGCCAACAGGGCTTGAACACTGAAGCTTTCTTT
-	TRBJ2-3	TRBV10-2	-	CASGAADTQYF	TGCGCCAGCGGCGCGGCAGATACGCAGTATTTT
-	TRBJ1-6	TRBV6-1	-	CASSEAHGVTSCHF	TGTGCCAGCAGTGAAGCGCACGGGGTCACATCCTGCCACTTT
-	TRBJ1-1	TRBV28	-	CASSPQAEAFF	TGTGCCAGCAGCCCCCAGGCTGAAGCTTTCTTT
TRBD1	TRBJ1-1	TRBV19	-	CASSRQGAFSEAFF	TGTGCCAGTAGTCGACAGGGGGCGTTCTCTGAAGCTTTCTTT
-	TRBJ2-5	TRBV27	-	CASSLSWAGGETQYF	TGTGCCAGCAGTTTATCGTGGGCCGGTGGGGAGACCCAGTACTTC
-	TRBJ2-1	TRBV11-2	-	CASSFSGNLEWQFF	TGTGCCAGCAGCTTTAGCGGAAACTTGGAATGGCAGTTCTTC
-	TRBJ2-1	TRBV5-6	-	CASSLGILNEQFF	TGTGCCAGCAGCTTGGGTATACTTAATGAGCAGTTCTTC
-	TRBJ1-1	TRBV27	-	CASSWSTAHTEAFF	TGTGCCAGCAGTTGGTCGACAGCACACACTGAAGCTTTCTTT
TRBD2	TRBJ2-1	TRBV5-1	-	CASSSLAGVYNEQFF	TGCGCCAGCAGCTCCCTAGCGGGAGTCTACAATGAGCAGTTCTTC
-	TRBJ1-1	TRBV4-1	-	CASSLPQGPNTEAFF	TGCGCCAGCAGCCTCCCCCAGGGGCCGAACACTGAAGCTTTCTTT
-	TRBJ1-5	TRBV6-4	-	CASSDWGQGSNQPQHF	TGTGCCAGCAGTGACTGGGGGCAGGGGAGCAATCAGCCCCAGCATTTT
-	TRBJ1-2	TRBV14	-	CASSPQMGGVDLDGYTF	TGTGCCAGCAGCCCCCAGATGGGGGGGGTAGATTTGGATGGCTACACCTTC
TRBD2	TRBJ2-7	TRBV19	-	CASTPTGGIYEQYF	TGTGCCAGTACTCCGACGGGGGGAATCTACGAGCAGTACTTC
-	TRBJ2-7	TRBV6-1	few	CASSDKAGHLAHEQYF	TGTGCCAGCAGTGACAAAGCGGGCCATTTGGCCCACGAGCAGTACTTC
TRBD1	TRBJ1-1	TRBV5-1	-	CASSSLTGIGTEAFF	TGCGCCAGCAGCTCCCTGACAGGGATTGGGACTGAAGCTTTCTTT
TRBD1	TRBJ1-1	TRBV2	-	CAPDRGQGVVGTEAFF	TGTGCCCCTGACCGGGGACAGGGGGTTGTTGGCACTGAAGCTTTCTTT
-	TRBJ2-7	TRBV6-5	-	CASSYRGAYEQYF	TGTGCCAGCAGTTACAGGGGTGCCTACGAGCAGTACTTC
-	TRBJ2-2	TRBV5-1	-	CASSQEAGNTGELFF	TGCGCCAGCAGCCAGGAGGCGGGTAACACCGGGGAGCTGTTTTTT
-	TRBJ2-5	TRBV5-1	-	CASSLWLPEGGAGQETQYF	TGCGCCAGCAGCTTGTGGCTGCCCGAAGGGGGCGCGGGGCAAGAGACCCAGTACTTC
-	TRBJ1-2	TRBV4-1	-	CASSQVGTYGYTF	TGCGCCAGCAGCCAAGTGGGCACTTATGGCTACACCTTC
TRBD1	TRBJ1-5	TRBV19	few	CASTDRAGQPQHF	TGTGCCAGTACCGACAGGGCGGGTCAGCCCCAGCATTTT